These 29 T cell receptor beta chains share one sample of origin, sequenced in a study of T cell repertoires in cytomegalovirus infection (dated by TCRdb to between 2019 and 2020). Sequencing was performed on an Illumina HiSeq 1500. TCRdb reworked the public reads: Q25 trimming with fastp, MiXCR clone assembly, productive beta chains retained. Each CDR3 protein appears once, grouped with its most common genes and DNA. The table for this sample lists about 530,000 distinct CDR3 sequences; around 27% of them were counted only once. The leading ten clones occupy approximately 13% of the sample. The sample consisted of PBMCs. Receptors were obtained from a human donor in good health (CMV status not recorded). Some clones in this sample may be carry-over from other donors' samples.

This clonotype was found a few times. V usage is TRBV20-1 and J usage is TRBJ2-2; TRBD1 matches at 7 bases. The V segment lost 6 bases and the J segment 3 bases; nucleotides outside the gene matches: 10. Germline V gene data show CDR1 as DFQATT and CDR2 as SNEGSKA (reference sequence). This CDR3 has 15 amino acids. The CDR3 spells CSAPDRDSYTGELFF. CDR3 nucleotide sequence: TGCAGTGCCCCCGACAGGGATTCGTACACCGGGGAGCTGTTTTTT.

In DNA form, the CDR3 reads TGTGCCAGCAGTTACTCGGGACAGGGAACAGATACGCAGTATTTT. Its translation is CASSYSGQGTDTQYF. This rearrangement joins TRBV6-5 to TRBJ2-3; 9 nucleotides line up with TRBD1. After removal of 0 bases from V and 3 bases from J, the junction contained 1 base not matched to a gene. CDR3 size: 15 residues. The germline CDR1 and CDR2 sequences are MNHEY and SVGAGI.

The J gene is TRBJ1-2, the V gene TRBV15; 7 bases align to TRBD1. V gave up 1 base and J gave up 6 bases; unmatched junction bases: 5. The CDR3 sequence is 14 residues long. The germline gives CDR1 LNHNV, CDR2 YYDKDF (reference sequence). The CDR3 nucleotides are TGTGCCACCAGCAGAGCCAGACAGGGACATGGCTACACCTTC. Amino acid sequence: CATSRARQGHGYTF.

This clonotype came up many times. The rearrangement uses TRBV7-2 and TRBJ2-1, with TRBD1 identical over 7 bases. CDR1 SGHTA and CDR2 FQGNSA come from the germline V gene. The CDR3 totals 14 residues. V gave up 3 bases and J gave up 9 bases; unmatched junction bases: 8. The DNA of the CDR3 is TGTGCCAGCAGCTTGGCCAAACAGGGGCGTGAGCAGTTCTTC. This codes for CASSLAKQGREQFF.

There are many counts of this clonotype. This rearrangement joins TRBV20-1 to TRBJ2-5; 12 bases line up with TRBD1. V gave up 8 bases and J gave up 5 bases; unmatched junction bases: 9. This CDR3 contains 14 residues. Germline CDR1 and CDR2: DFQATT and SNEGSKA (reference sequence). The CDR3 sequence: CSFLGTGGLETQYF. The CDR3 DNA reads as TGCAGTTTCCTCGGGACAGGGGGCTTGGAGACCCAGTACTTC.

The table lists this clonotype with many counts. This rearrangement joins TRBV7-2 to TRBJ2-3; D perhaps matches TRBD2 (6 bases). Germline CDR1 is SGHTA and CDR2 is FQGNSA. Trimming removed 5 bases at V and 5 bases at J, with 14 bases between. The CDR3 loop spans 14 amino acids. The CDR3 spells CASSISRDLDTQYF. CDR3 nucleotide sequence: TGTGCCAGCAGCATCTCCCGGGACTTAGATACGCAGTATTTT. Based on the CDR3 plus reference TRBV7-2 and TRBJ2-3, the full variable domain is GAGVSQSPSNKVTEKGKDVELRCDPISGHTALYWYRQSLGQGLEFLIYFQGNSAPDKSGLPSDRFSAERTGGSVSTLTIQRTQQEDSAVYLCASSISRDLDTQYFGPGTRLTVL.

This clonotype was observed many times. This rearrangement joins TRBV7-8 to TRBJ2-1; tentatively, D is TRBD2 (5 bases). CDR1 and CDR2 (germline): SGHVS, FQNEAQ. CDR3 length equals 13 residues. Trimming removed 3 bases at V and 7 bases at J, with 10 bases between. CDR3 in DNA: TGTGCCAGCAGCTTGCGCCGCGGGAATGAGCAGTTCTTC. This codes for CASSLRRGNEQFF.

The CDR3 loop reads CASSLGGTGMTKQYV. CDR3 nucleotide sequence: TGCGCCAGCAGCTTGGGTGGGACAGGGATGACCAAGCAGTACGTC. The chain uses TRBV5-1 and TRBJ2-7; the match to TRBD1 covers 9 bases. The CDR3 contains 15 residues. Looked up from germline, CDR1 is SGHRS and CDR2 is YFSETQ. V shed 0 bases and J 8 bases; nucleotides not matched to a gene: 9.

This clonotype was recorded at least ten times. V and J are TRBV7-9 and TRBJ2-7; TRBD1 agrees at 10 bases. The CDR3 loop spans 14 amino acids. The V and J ends lost 4 bases and 7 bases, in that order; junction bases with no gene match: 7. Germline CDR1 is SEHNR and CDR2 is FQNEAQ (reference sequence). CDR3 residues: CASSYPDRGGEQYF. The CDR3 DNA reads TGTGCCAGCAGCTACCCGGACAGGGGGGGAGAGCAGTACTTC.

This clonotype was detected only a few times. The V call is TRBV12-3 or TRBV12-4, the J call TRBJ1-5, with unresolved D. The CDR3 runs 16 residues. V lost 1 base and J 9 bases, leaving 19 bases between the germline ends. In DNA form, the CDR3 reads TGTGCCAGCAGTTTAGGGGAGCCGGTTTTGGGTCGGCCCCAGCATTTT. This sequence encodes CASSLGEPVLGRPQHF.

This rearrangement joins TRBV11-3 to TRBJ2-3; TRBD2 agrees at 11 bases. With 5 bases clipped from V and 7 bases from J, the junction kept 8 bases outside the gene matches. Germline V CDR1 and CDR2: SGHNT, YENEEA. This CDR3 is 15 amino acids long. CDR3 amino acids: CASSLSGRALNTQYF. In DNA, the CDR3 is TGTGCCAGCAGCCTTAGCGGGAGGGCCCTAAATACGCAGTATTTT.

This clonotype was seen more than once but under ten times. The chain recombines TRBV10-3 with TRBJ1-2, with TRBD1 identical over 10 bases. Germline CDR1 is ENHRY and CDR2 is SYGVKD. The V segment lost 4 bases and the J segment 3 bases; nucleotides outside the gene matches: 5. The CDR3 has 15 amino acids. CDR3: CAISGRDRGDYGYTF. Here the CDR3 DNA reads TGTGCCATCAGTGGCCGGGACAGGGGCGACTATGGCTACACCTTC.

This clonotype has ten or more counts. The rearrangement joins TRBV7-2 to TRBJ1-1; TRBD1 aligns across 7 bases. Per the germline V gene, CDR1 is SGHTA and CDR2 is FQGNSA. CDR3 length: 14 amino acids. The ends lost 5 bases at V and 3 bases at J; junction bases unmatched: 6. CDR3 DNA: TGTGCCAGCAGCGCCCGACAGGGTTACACTGAAGCTTTCTTT. Its protein is CASSARQGYTEAFF.

This chain uses TRBV12-3 or TRBV12-4 with TRBJ1-3, with D possibly TRBD1 on 5 matching bases. Trimming stripped 6 bases from V and 7 bases from J, with 13 bases between. The CDR3 covers 13 residues. CDR3 sequence: CASSPIGANTIYF. CDR3 coding DNA: TGTGCCAGCAGCCCCATTGGGGCGAACACCATATATTTT.

The chain links TRBV4-1 to TRBJ2-3, with a tentative D call TRBD2 (6 bases). The germline CDR1 and CDR2 sequences are MGHRA and YSYEKL. V was clipped by 2 bases and J by 4 bases, with 10 bases between them. The length of the CDR3 is 14 residues. The CDR3 loop reads CASSQRREADTQYF. The DNA of the CDR3 is TGCGCCAGCAGCCAAAGGCGGGAAGCAGATACGCAGTATTTT.

This clonotype has only a few counts. CDR3 region: CASTQGALAGGYTF. DNA of the CDR3: TGTGCCAGCACACAGGGGGCCCTGGCAGGCGGCTACACCTTC. This sequence joins TRBV6-2 or TRBV6-3 and TRBJ1-2, with 9 bases lining up with TRBD1. Trimming took 7 bases from V and 8 from J; bases not matched to a gene: 11. CDR3 size: 14 residues. CDR1 and CDR2 (germline): MNHEY, SVGEGT.

This clonotype was detected a few times. The chain links TRBV4-1 to TRBJ1-1; unclear D gene. Germline values: CDR1 MGHRA, CDR2 YSYEKL. The V end lost 3 bases, the J end lost 1 base, and 6 bases lay between the germline ends. This CDR3 is built from 13 residues. The CDR3 DNA follows: TGCGCCAGCAGCCAGAACGAGAACACTGAAGCTTTCTTT. It encodes CASSQNENTEAFF.

This clonotype was seen only a few times. The chain combines TRBV20-1 with TRBJ2-1; 11 bases match TRBD2. The germline CDR1 and CDR2 sequences are DFQATT and SNEGSKA (reference sequence). J gave up 9 bases and V 0 bases, and 10 bases lay outside the gene matches. The CDR3 length is 16 residues. CDR3 DNA: TGCAGTGCTAGAGAAGGGGTAGCGGGAGGGCATCCTGAGCAGTTCTTC. The encoded protein is CSAREGVAGGHPEQFF.

This clonotype has a count of ten or more. CDR3 loop: CASSLDIRMGRAFF. The CDR3 coding sequence is TGTGCCAGCAGCTTAGATATACGGATGGGGCGAGCTTTCTTT. The chain recombines TRBV7-8 with TRBJ1-1; D may be TRBD1 (5 bases). Trimming took 1 base from V and 10 from J, leaving 16 bases between them. The CDR3 covers 14 residues. CDR1 SGHVS and CDR2 FQNEAQ come from the germline V gene.

This clonotype was observed at least ten times. The V call is TRBV7-2, the J call TRBJ2-1; D uncertain. CDR1 SGHTA and CDR2 FQGNSA come from the germline V gene. There are 13 residues in the CDR3. Between the trimmed V and J ends, which lost 1 base and 5 bases, there was a span of 6 bases. The CDR3 region is CASSLDTHNEQFF. CDR3 nucleotide sequence: TGTGCCAGCAGCTTAGATACCCACAATGAGCAGTTCTTC.

The J gene is TRBJ2-1, the V gene TRBV12-3 or TRBV12-4; D gene unclear. Between the trimmed V and J ends, which lost 5 bases and 0 bases, there was a span of 8 bases. The CDR3 is 14 residues long. The CDR3: CASSPFHSYNEQFF. As DNA, the CDR3 is TGTGCCAGCAGTCCCTTCCACTCCTACAATGAGCAGTTCTTC.

This clonotype was observed a few times. This may stem from a read error, because a much larger clone lies one nucleotide away. The CDR3 spells CASSLVNQETQYF. The CDR3 region has the DNA TGTGCCAGCAGCTTGGTCAACCAAGAGACCCAGTACTTC. The gene calls are TRBV7-2 and TRBJ2-5, with no clear D. Trimming pared 3 bases from V and 0 bases from J, leaving 5 bases between. The CDR3 is made up of 13 amino acids. CDR1 and CDR2 (germline): SGHTA, FQGNSA. Supplemented by reference TRBV7-2 and TRBJ2-5, the full variable domain reads GAGVSQSPSNKVTEKGKDVELRCDPISGHTALYWYRQSLGQGLEFLIYFQGNSAPDKSGLPSDRFSAERTGGSVSTLTIQRTQQEDSAVYLCASSLVNQETQYFGPGTRLLVL.

This clonotype was counted many times. The chain links TRBV7-2 to TRBJ2-7, with TRBD1 matching over 7 bases. The CDR3 totals 13 residues. Germline values: CDR1 SGHTA, CDR2 FQGNSA. With V trimmed by 5 bases and J by 2 bases, 3 bases remained unmatched. The CDR3 nucleotides are TGTGCCAGCAGCCTAGGGACAGCCTACGAGCAGTACGTC. Translating it yields CASSLGTAYEQYV.

The table lists this clonotype with a few counts. The chain carries TRBV12-3 or TRBV12-4 and TRBJ2-1; 8 nucleotides line up with TRBD2. V shed 4 bases, J shed 5 bases, and the junction held 13 bases outside the gene matches. The CDR3 extends over 17 amino acids. DNA for the CDR3: TGTGCCAGCAGTTCCCAGGGGTTAACTAGCGGACACAATGAGCAGTTCTTC. This sequence encodes CASSSQGLTSGHNEQFF.

This chain joins TRBV7-3 and TRBJ2-7, with a tentative D call TRBD1 (5 bases). Looked up from germline, CDR1 is SGHTA and CDR2 is FQGTGA. The CDR3 covers 13 residues. Between the trimmed V and J ends, which lost 1 base and 9 bases, there was a span of 13 bases. CDR3 nucleotides: TGTGCCAGCAGCTTAAATCAAGGGGTCACGCAGTACTTC. This encodes CASSLNQGVTQYF.

As regards this clonotype: One end of the junction varies from germline; a read error may be responsible. The V gene is TRBV4-2, the J gene TRBJ1-1; maybe TRBD1 (5 bases). In germline, CDR1 is LGHNA, CDR2 YNFKEQ. This CDR3 comprises 11 residues. This CDR3 reads CASSQLGAISF. CDR3 DNA sequence: TGTGCCAGCAGCCAACTAGGGGCCATCTCCTTT.

The chain recombines TRBV7-8 with TRBJ2-4, with a weak D call TRBD1 (7 bases). CDR1 and CDR2 (germline): SGHVS, FQNEAQ. There are 21 residues in the CDR3. Trimming shortened V by 4 bases and J by 5 bases, and 33 bases separated the two germline ends. CDR3 DNA: TGTGCCAGCAGCTCCCTAGAGGGACAGTCTCTAGAGGGAGGCCAGGAAAACATTCAGTACTTC. This encodes CASSSLEGQSLEGGQENIQYF. The full variable domain, completed using reference TRBV7-8 and TRBJ2-4, is GAGVSQSPRYKVAKRGQDVALRCDPISGHVSLFWYQQALGQGPEFLTYFQNEAQLDKSGLPSDRFFAERPEGSVSTLKIQRTQQEDSAVYLCASSSLEGQSLEGGQENIQYFGAGTRLSVL.

The gene calls are TRBV7-9 and TRBJ1-3; D possibly corresponds to TRBD1 (6 bases). CDR3 length equals 13 residues. With 5 bases removed from V and 9 bases from J, the gap between germline ends came to 14 bases. Germline CDR1 SEHNR, CDR2 FQNEAQ (reference sequence). The CDR3 DNA reads TGTGCCAGCAGCCAGGGGAGCGCTCCCACCATATATTTT. Protein sequence: CASSQGSAPTIYF.

J is TRBJ1-2 and V is TRBV14; TRBD1 matches at 7 bases. Trimming cost V 6 bases and J 4 bases; bases outside gene matches: 5. Germline V gene sequence: CDR1 SGHDN, CDR2 FVKESK. This CDR3 has 13 residues. CDR3 amino acids: CASRGQNFYGYTF. CDR3 coding DNA: TGTGCCAGCAGGGGACAGAACTTCTATGGCTACACCTTC.